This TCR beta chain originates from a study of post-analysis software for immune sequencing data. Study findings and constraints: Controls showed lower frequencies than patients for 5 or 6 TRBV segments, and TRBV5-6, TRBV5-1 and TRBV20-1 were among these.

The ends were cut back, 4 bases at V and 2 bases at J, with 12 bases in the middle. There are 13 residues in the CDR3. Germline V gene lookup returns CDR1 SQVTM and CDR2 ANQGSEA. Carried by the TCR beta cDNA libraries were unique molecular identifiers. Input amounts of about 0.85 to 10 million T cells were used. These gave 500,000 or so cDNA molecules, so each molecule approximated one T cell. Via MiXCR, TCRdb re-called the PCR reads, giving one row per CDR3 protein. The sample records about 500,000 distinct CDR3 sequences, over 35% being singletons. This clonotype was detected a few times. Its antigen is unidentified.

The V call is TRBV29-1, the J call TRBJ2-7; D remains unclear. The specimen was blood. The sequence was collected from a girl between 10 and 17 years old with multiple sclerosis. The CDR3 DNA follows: TGCAGCGTTGTAGGTTTGGGCACCTACGAGCAGTACTTC. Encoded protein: CSVVGLGTYEQYF.